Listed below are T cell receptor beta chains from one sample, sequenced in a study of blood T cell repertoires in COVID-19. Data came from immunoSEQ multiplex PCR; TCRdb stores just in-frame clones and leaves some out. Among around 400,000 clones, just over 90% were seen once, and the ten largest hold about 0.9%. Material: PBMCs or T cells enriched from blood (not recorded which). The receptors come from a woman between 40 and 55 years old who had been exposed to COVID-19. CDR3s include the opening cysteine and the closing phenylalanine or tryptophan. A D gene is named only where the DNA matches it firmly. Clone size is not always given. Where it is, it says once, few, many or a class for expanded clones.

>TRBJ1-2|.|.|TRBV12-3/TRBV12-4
CASSSAGGYTF
TGTGCCAGCAGTTCCGCCGGTGGCTACACCTTC
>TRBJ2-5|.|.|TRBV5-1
CASSLARGSAQETQYF
TGCGCCAGCAGCTTGGCCCGAGGGTCAGCTCAAGAGACCCAGTACTTC
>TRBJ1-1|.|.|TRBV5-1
CASSLLGGRGRNTEAFF
TGCGCCAGCAGCCTCTTGGGTGGGCGGGGGCGGAACACTGAAGCTTTCTTT
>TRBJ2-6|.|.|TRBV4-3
CASSQGIGGLSGANVLTF
TGCGCCAGCAGCCAAGGGATTGGAGGGTTGAGTGGGGCCAACGTCCTGACTTTC
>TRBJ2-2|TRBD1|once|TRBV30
CAWKRQGIGELFF
TGTGCCTGGAAGAGACAGGGCATCGGGGAGCTGTTTTTT
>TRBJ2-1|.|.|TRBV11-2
CASSPGGAGGGPREFF
TGTGCCAGCAGCCCGGGAGGGGCAGGGGGAGGACCTCGGGAGTTCTTC
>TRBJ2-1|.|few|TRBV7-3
CASSPSYEQFF
TGTGCCAGCAGCCCGTCCTATGAGCAGTTCTTC
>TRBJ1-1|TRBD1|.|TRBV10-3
CAISAGQGAGNTEAFF
TGTGCCATCAGCGCCGGACAGGGGGCTGGGAACACTGAAGCTTTCTTT
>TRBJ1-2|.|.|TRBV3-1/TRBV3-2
CASSARQPGDYGYTF
TGTGCCAGCAGCGCCAGACAGCCAGGCGACTATGGCTACACCTTC
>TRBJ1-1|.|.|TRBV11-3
CASSLDPTANTEAFF
TGTGCCAGCAGCTTAGATCCCACAGCAAACACTGAAGCTTTCTTT
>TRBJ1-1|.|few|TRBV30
CAWSRGASGNTEAFF
TGTGCCTGGTCCCGGGGGGCGAGTGGGAACACTGAAGCTTTCTTT
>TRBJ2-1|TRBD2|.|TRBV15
CATSRDLAGGNEQFF
TGTGCCACCAGCAGAGATCTAGCGGGAGGGAATGAGCAGTTCTTC
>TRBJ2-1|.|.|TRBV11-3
CASSLGGVNNEQFF
TGTGCCAGCAGCTTAGGGGGGGTGAACAATGAGCAGTTCTTC
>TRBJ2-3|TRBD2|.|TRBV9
CASSGGRGLAGTDTQYF
TGTGCCAGCAGCGGGGGACGGGGACTAGCGGGCACAGATACGCAGTATTTT
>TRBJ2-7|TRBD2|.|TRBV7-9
CASSSSSTGAGGPYEQYF
TGTGCCAGCAGCTCCTCCTCTACTGGGGCGGGAGGGCCGTACGAGCAGTACTTC
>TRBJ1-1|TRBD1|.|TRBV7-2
CASSLVGAGGRAFF
TGTGCCAGCAGCTTAGTCGGGGCAGGGGGGCGAGCTTTCTTT
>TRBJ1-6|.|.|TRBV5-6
CASSSRLADSPLHF
TGTGCCAGCAGCTCCAGACTCGCGGATTCACCCCTCCACTTT
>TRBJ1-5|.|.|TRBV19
CASSQGFQPQHF
TGTGCCAGTAGCCAGGGGTTTCAGCCCCAGCATTTT
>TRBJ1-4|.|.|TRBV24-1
CATFNTCRTGEKLFF
TGTGCCACCTTCAACACTTGTCGGACTGGAGAAAAACTGTTTTTT
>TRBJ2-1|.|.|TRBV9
CASSVRGVNEQFF
TGTGCCAGCAGCGTGCGGGGAGTGAATGAGCAGTTCTTC
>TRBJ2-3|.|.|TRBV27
CASSIGGTDTQYF
TGTGCCAGCAGTATAGGGGGCACAGATACGCAGTATTTT
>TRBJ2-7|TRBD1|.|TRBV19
CASRVDRKSGEQYF
TGTGCCAGTAGAGTGGACAGGAAGTCCGGCGAGCAGTACTTC
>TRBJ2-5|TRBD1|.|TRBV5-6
CASSSRGLSETQYF
TGTGCCAGCAGCTCCAGGGGGCTCAGCGAGACCCAGTACTTC
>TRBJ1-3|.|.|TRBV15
CATSRDPGPGNTIYF
TGTGCCACCAGCAGAGATCCAGGTCCTGGAAACACCATATATTTT
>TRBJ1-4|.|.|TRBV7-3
CASSFTRFGTNEKLFF
TGTGCCAGCAGCTTCACCCGTTTCGGAACTAATGAAAAACTGTTTTTT
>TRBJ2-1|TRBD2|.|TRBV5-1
CASSFGGARNEQFF
TGCGCCAGCAGCTTCGGGGGGGCTCGAAATGAGCAGTTCTTC
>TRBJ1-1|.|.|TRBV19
CASSIDRGSGMNTEAFF
TGTGCCAGTAGTATAGATCGGGGAAGCGGCATGAACACTGAAGCTTTCTTT
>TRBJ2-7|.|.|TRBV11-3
CASSLVVGFGGTGEQYF
TGTGCCAGCAGCTTAGTGGTTGGGTTTGGAGGAACCGGCGAGCAGTACTTC
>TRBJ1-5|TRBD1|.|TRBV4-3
CASSQDPVGGQGGNQPQHF
TGCGCCAGCAGCCAAGATCCCGTTGGGGGACAGGGAGGCAATCAGCCCCAGCATTTT
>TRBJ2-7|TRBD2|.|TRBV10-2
CASRTQTGTREYEQYF
TGCGCCAGCAGAACTCAAACCGGGACTAGAGAGTACGAGCAGTACTTC
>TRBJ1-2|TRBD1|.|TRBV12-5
CASGLGERTGHGYTF
TGTGCTAGTGGTTTGGGTGAACGGACAGGGCATGGCTACACCTTC
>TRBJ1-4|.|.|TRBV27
CASSLRTTNEKLFF
TGTGCCAGCAGTTTGAGGACAACTAATGAAAAACTGTTTTTT
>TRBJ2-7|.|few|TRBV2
CASMRAYEQYF
TGTGCCAGCATGAGAGCCTACGAGCAGTACTTC
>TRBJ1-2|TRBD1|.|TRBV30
CASLEGQGADGYTF
TGTGCCTCCCTTGAGGGACAGGGGGCGGATGGCTACACCTTC
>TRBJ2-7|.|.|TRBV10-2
CASSESRPLLEQYF
TGCGCCAGCAGTGAGTCTCGCCCCCTACTCGAGCAGTACTTC
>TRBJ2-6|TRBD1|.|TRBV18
CASSPRQGAQVLTGANVLTF
TGTGCCAGCTCACCTCGACAGGGGGCGCAAGTACTTACTGGGGCCAACGTCCTGACTTTC
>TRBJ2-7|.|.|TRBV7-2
CASSLEGVASNEQYF
TGTGCCAGCAGCTTAGAGGGGGTGGCTAGCAACGAGCAGTACTTC
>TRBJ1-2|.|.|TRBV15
CATSREEVYNGYTF
TGTGCCACCAGCAGAGAAGAGGTTTATAATGGCTACACCTTC
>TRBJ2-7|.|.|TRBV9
CASSLTTGRGYEQYF
TGTGCCAGCAGCCTCACCACAGGCCGGGGGTACGAGCAGTACTTC
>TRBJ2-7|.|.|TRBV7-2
CASSLVNYEQYF
TGTGCCAGCAGCTTAGTTAACTACGAGCAGTACTTC
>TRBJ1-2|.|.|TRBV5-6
CASSLETGRKGQGYTF
TGTGCCAGCAGCCTGGAGACTGGGCGAAAGGGGCAGGGCTACACCTTC
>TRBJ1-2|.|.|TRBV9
CASSDRENYGYTF
TGTGCCAGCAGCGACCGGGAAAACTATGGCTACACCTTC
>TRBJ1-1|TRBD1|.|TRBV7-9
CASSFDRDVNTEAFF
TGTGCCAGCAGCTTTGACAGGGATGTGAACACTGAAGCTTTCTTT
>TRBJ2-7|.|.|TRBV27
CASSRDLSSYEQYF
TGTGCCAGCAGTCGGGATCTTAGCTCCTACGAGCAGTACTTC
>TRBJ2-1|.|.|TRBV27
CASSLTAGASYNEQFF
TGTGCCAGCAGCCTCACTGCGGGGGCCTCCTACAATGAGCAGTTCTTC
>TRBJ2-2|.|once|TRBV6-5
CASRPSPGTGELFF
TGTGCCAGCAGACCTAGCCCGGGGACCGGGGAGCTGTTTTTT
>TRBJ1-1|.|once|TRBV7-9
CASTHPPSRGPNTEAFF
TGTGCCAGCACCCATCCCCCTAGCAGGGGCCCGAACACTGAAGCTTTCTTT